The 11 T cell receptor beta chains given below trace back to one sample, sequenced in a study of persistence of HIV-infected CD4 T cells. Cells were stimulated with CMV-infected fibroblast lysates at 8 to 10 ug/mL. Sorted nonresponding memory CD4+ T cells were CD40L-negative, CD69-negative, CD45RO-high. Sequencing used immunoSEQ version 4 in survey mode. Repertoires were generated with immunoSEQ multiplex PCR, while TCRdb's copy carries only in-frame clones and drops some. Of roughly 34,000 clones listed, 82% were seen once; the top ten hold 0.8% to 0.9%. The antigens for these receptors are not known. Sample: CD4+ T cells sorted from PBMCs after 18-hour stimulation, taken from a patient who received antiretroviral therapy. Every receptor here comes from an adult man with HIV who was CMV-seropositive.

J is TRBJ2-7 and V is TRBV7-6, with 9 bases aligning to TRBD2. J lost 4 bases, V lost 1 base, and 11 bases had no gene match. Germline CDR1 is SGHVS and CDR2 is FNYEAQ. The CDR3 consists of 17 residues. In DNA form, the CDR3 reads TGTGCCAGCAGCTTAGGCCCTCCCGGCGGGGGGGCGTACGAGCAGTACTTC. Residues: CASSLGPPGGGAYEQYF.

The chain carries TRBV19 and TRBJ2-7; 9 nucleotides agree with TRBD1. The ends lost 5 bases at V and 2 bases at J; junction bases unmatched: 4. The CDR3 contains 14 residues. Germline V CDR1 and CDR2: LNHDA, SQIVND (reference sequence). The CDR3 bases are TGTGCCAGTAGTCCAGGACAGGGGCCCTACGAGCAGTACTTC. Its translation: CASSPGQGPYEQYF.

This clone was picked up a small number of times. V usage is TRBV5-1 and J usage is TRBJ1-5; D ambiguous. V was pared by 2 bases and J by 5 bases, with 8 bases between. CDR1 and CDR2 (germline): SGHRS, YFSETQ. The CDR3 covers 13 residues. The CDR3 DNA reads TGCGCCAGCAGCTTCGGGAAAGATCAGCCCCAGCATTTT. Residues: CASSFGKDQPQHF.

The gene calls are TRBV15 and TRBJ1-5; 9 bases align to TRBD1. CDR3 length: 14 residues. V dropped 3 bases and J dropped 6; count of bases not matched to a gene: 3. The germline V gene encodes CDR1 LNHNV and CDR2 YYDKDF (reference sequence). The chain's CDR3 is CATSSRTGVQPQHF. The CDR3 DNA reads TGTGCCACCAGCAGCCGGACAGGGGTTCAGCCCCAGCATTTT.

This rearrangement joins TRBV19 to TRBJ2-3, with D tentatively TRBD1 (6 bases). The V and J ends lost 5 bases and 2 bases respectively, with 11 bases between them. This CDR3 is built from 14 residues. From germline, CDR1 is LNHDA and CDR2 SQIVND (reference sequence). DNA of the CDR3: TGTGCCAGTAGTGGGGGCCACGACACAGATACGCAGTATTTT. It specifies CASSGGHDTDTQYF.

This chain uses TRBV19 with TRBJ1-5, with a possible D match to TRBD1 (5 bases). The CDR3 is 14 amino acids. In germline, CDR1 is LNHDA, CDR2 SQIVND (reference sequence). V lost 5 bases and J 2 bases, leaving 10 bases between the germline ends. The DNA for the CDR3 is TGTGCCAGTAGTGCAGGGAAGGGCAATCAGCCCCAGCATTTT. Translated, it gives CASSAGKGNQPQHF.

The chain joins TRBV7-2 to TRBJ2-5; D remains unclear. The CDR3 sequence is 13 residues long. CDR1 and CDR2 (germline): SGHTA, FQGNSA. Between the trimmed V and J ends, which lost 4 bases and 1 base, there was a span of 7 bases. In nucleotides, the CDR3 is TGTGCCAGCAGCTCGGAATTCCAAGAGACCCAGTACTTC. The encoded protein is CASSSEFQETQYF.

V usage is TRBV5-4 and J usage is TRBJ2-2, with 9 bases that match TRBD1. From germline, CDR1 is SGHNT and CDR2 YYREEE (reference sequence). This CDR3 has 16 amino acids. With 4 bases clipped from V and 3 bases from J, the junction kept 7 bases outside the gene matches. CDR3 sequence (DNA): TGTGCCAGCAGCCGTCCGGGACAGGGAGACACCGGGGAGCTGTTTTTT. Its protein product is CASSRPGQGDTGELFF.

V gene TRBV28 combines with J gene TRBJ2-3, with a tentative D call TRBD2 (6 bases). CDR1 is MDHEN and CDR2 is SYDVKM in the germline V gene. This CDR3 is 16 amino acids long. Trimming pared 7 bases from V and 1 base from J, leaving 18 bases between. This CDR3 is CASIFGGYGGTDTQYF. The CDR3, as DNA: TGTGCCAGCATCTTCGGGGGTTACGGCGGCACAGATACGCAGTATTTT.

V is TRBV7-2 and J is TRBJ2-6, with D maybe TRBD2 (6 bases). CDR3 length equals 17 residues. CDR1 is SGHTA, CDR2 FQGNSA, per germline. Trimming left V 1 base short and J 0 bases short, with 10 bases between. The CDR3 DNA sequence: TGTGCCAGCAGCTTAGTGGGGGGTTTCTCTGGGGCCAACGTCCTGACTTTC. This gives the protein CASSLVGGFSGANVLTF.

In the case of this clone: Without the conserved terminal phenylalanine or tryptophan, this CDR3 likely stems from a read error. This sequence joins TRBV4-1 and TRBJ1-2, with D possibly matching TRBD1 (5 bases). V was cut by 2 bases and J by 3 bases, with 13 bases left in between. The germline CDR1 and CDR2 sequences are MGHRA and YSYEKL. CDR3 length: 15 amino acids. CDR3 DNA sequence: TGCGCCAGCAGCCAACGGCAGGGCGGCGACTATGGCTACACCCTC. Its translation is CASSQRQGGDYGYTL.